Below are 23 T cell receptor beta chains sequenced from a single sample in a study of beta chain features in type 1 diabetes. No antigen has been identified for these receptors. Sequencing targeted expressed TCRB transcripts, as all isolated RNA had been reverse transcribed. TCRdb's copy holds only in-frame clones and misses some; the assay was immunoSEQ multiplex PCR. In the table there are approximately 41,000 clones, about 66% of which are singletons. Study outcomes and limitations: Moderate yet significant TCRB CDR3 shortening was seen in Type 1 diabetes patients in all four CD4+ subsets.

Specimen: Tregs from blood. The receptor source for this set is a man aged 25-45 years with type 1 diabetes. Some clones in this sample may be carry-over from other donors' samples.

V is TRBV15 and J is TRBJ2-3; D not certain. The germline gives CDR1 LNHNV, CDR2 YYDKDF (reference sequence). The V end was cut by 0 bases, the J end by 0 bases, with 7 bases between. The CDR3 is made up of 15 amino acids. The DNA for the CDR3 is TGTGCCACCAGCAGAGATGGCGGTAGCACAGATACGCAGTATTTT. It codes for CATSRDGGSTDTQYF.

The chain couples TRBV6-1 to TRBJ1-4; no firm D call. CDR3 length: 13 residues. Germline V gene lookup returns CDR1 MNHNS and CDR2 SASEGT. The germline V and J ends were trimmed by 7 bases and 7 bases, with 13 bases remaining between them. The CDR3 nucleotides are TGTGCCAGCACTTCGACTACCCGTGAAAAACTGTTTTTT. Its translation is CASTSTTREKLFF.

The chain links TRBV10-3 to TRBJ2-2; D may be TRBD1 (6 bases). V was shortened by 2 bases and J by 4 bases, with 11 bases between the two germline ends. This CDR3 contains 15 residues. The germline V gene encodes CDR1 ENHRY and CDR2 SYGVKD. The CDR3 here is CAISENRDGTGELFF. The CDR3 coding sequence is TGTGCCATCAGTGAGAACAGGGACGGCACCGGGGAGCTGTTTTTT.

The V call is TRBV6-5, the J call TRBJ2-1, with D tentatively TRBD1 (6 bases). V shed 5 bases and J shed 3 bases, with 8 bases lying between them. Germline CDR1 and CDR2: MNHEY and SVGAGI. The CDR3 loop spans 13 amino acids. The CDR3 reads CASSVRGYNEQFF. The DNA of the CDR3 is TGTGCCAGCAGTGTCAGGGGCTACAATGAGCAGTTCTTC.

The J gene is TRBJ1-2, the V gene TRBV19; D gene uncertain. Germline V gene data show CDR1 as LNHDA and CDR2 as SQIVND (reference sequence). V gave up 5 bases and J gave up 5 bases, with 12 bases separating them. CDR3 length: 13 amino acids. The CDR3 loop reads CASSSRGLYGYTF. DNA for the CDR3: TGTGCCAGTAGTTCCCGGGGTTTGTATGGCTACACCTTC.

This clone was seen only a few times. The gene calls are TRBV5-4 and TRBJ2-3; D is perhaps TRBD1 (6 bases). The CDR3 totals 14 residues. The germline CDR1 and CDR2 sequences are SGHNT and YYREEE (reference sequence). V was clipped by 0 bases and J by 7 bases, with 12 bases between them. The CDR3 loop is CASSLEGTTNTQYF. Written as DNA, the CDR3 is TGTGCCAGCAGCTTGGAGGGGACAACAAATACGCAGTATTTT.

This chain uses TRBV6-1 with TRBJ1-2; no clear D gene. The CDR3 is 12 amino acids. CDR1 and CDR2 (germline): MNHNS, SASEGT. V was cut by 4 bases and J by 8 bases, with 11 bases left in between. CDR3 region: CASSGAARGYTF. Here the CDR3 DNA reads TGTGCCAGCAGTGGCGCGGCGAGGGGCTACACCTTC.

The chain is built from TRBV27 and TRBJ1-2, with D maybe TRBD1 (5 bases). Germline assignment: CDR1 MNHEY and CDR2 SMNVEV (reference sequence). The CDR3 is made up of 14 amino acids. V gave up 5 bases and J gave up 10 bases, with 20 bases separating them. The CDR3 reads CASSEGGGSGIYTF. CDR3 coding DNA: TGTGCCAGCAGTGAGGGCGGGGGGAGCGGCATCTACACCTTC.

This chain uses TRBV28 with TRBJ2-1, with TRBD2 matching 7 bases. The CDR3 has 15 amino acids. Germline lookup yields CDR1 MDHEN and CDR2 SYDVKM. With V trimmed by 5 bases and J by 7 bases, 11 bases remained unmatched. The CDR3 loop reads CASSPRSGAGNEQFF. DNA for the CDR3: TGTGCCAGCAGTCCGAGGAGCGGGGCGGGGAATGAGCAGTTCTTC.

The chain has TRBV6-1 and TRBJ2-7; the D gene is possibly TRBD1 (5 bases). CDR1 and CDR2 (germline): MNHNS, SASEGT. There are 14 residues in the CDR3. V was cut by 6 bases and J by 4 bases, with 16 bases left in between. The DNA for the CDR3 is TGTGCCAGCAGCCCCGCCAGGGTTCGGTACGAGCAGTACTTC. The encoded protein is CASSPARVRYEQYF.

This clone appeared once. The chain uses TRBV7-2 and TRBJ2-2, with D perhaps matching TRBD1 (6 bases). Per the germline V gene, CDR1 is SGHTA and CDR2 is FQGNSA. The CDR3 sequence is 13 residues long. The V end lost 4 bases, the J end lost 5 bases, and 8 bases lay between the germline ends. The CDR3 DNA reads as TGTGCCAGCAGCTCAGGGGTTACCGGGGAGCTGTTTTTT. This codes for CASSSGVTGELFF.

The chain uses TRBV28 and TRBJ2-1; 8 bases agree with TRBD1. This CDR3 comprises 14 residues. Per germline, CDR1 MDHEN and CDR2 SYDVKM. Trimming at V came to 6 bases and at J to 6 bases, leaving 7 bases not matched to a gene. The CDR3 DNA sequence: TGTGCCAGCAGAAACGACAGGGGTTTCAATGAGCAGTTCTTC. Its translation: CASRNDRGFNEQFF.

This rearrangement joins TRBV5-1 to TRBJ2-2; the D gene is possibly TRBD1 (5 bases). The V end lost 0 bases, the J end lost 4 bases, and 13 bases lay between the germline ends. This CDR3 is built from 16 residues. CDR1 and CDR2 (germline): SGHRS, YFSETQ. CDR3 sequence (DNA): TGCGCCAGCAGCTTGGACCTCAGGGTTTTCACCGGGGAGCTGTTTTTT. It specifies CASSLDLRVFTGELFF.

This clone was seen more than once but under ten times. The chain is built from TRBV4-3 and TRBJ2-5; 8 nucleotides line up with TRBD2. The V gene end was trimmed by 1 base and the J gene end by 2 bases; junction bases not matched to a gene: 15. The CDR3 totals 19 residues. Germline values: CDR1 LGHNA, CDR2 YSLEER. Written as DNA, the CDR3 is TGCGCCAGCAGCCAAGCTGTTCACCTCGGCAGCGGGGGTCAAGAGACCCAGTACTTC. Translating it yields CASSQAVHLGSGGQETQYF.

The chain employs TRBV18 and TRBJ2-5; a possible D gene is TRBD2 (6 bases). The CDR3 totals 14 residues. Trimming left V 0 bases short and J 3 bases short, with 8 bases between. Germline V CDR1 and CDR2: KGHSH, LQKENI. The CDR3 nucleotides are TGTGCCAGCTCACCACCCGGAGGGGAAGAGACCCAGTACTTC. It translates to CASSPPGGEETQYF.

J is TRBJ1-5 and V is TRBV6-6; TRBD1 agrees at 8 bases. The CDR3 loop spans 13 amino acids. With 10 bases clipped from V and 2 bases from J, the junction kept 4 bases outside the gene matches. Germline CDR1 MNHNY, CDR2 SVGAGI (reference sequence). CDR3 nucleotides: TGTGCCACCGCGGACAGGGGCAATCAGCCCCAGCATTTT. Translating gives CATADRGNQPQHF.

This clone was found a few times. The chain couples TRBV6-6 to TRBJ2-6; TRBD2 might be the D (5 bases). V was pared by 5 bases and J by 0 bases, with 8 bases between. From germline, CDR1 is MNHNY and CDR2 SVGAGI (reference sequence). This CDR3 has 15 amino acids. The CDR3 sequence is CASSQRSSGANVLTF. The CDR3 DNA sequence: TGTGCCAGCAGTCAGCGGAGCTCTGGGGCCAACGTCCTGACTTTC.

This clone showed up just a few times. V usage is TRBV5-6 and J usage is TRBJ2-7; TRBD1 matches 10 bases. The CDR3 is 14 amino acids. Germline V gene sequence: CDR1 SGHDT, CDR2 YYEEEE. V lost 2 bases and J lost 5; bases outside the gene matches: 4. CDR3 sequence reads: CASSFDRGRDEQYF. Here the CDR3 DNA reads TGTGCCAGCAGCTTCGACAGGGGGCGGGACGAGCAGTACTTC.

This clone was observed once. The J gene is TRBJ1-6, the V gene TRBV28; maybe TRBD1 (6 bases). Trimming pared 3 bases from V and 13 bases from J, leaving 13 bases between. CDR1 MDHEN and CDR2 SYDVKM come from the germline V gene. The CDR3 is made up of 13 amino acids. CDR3 amino acids: CASSLKRGWPLHF. Written as DNA, the CDR3 is TGTGCCAGCAGTTTGAAAAGGGGGTGGCCCCTCCACTTT. Based on the CDR3 plus reference TRBV28 and TRBJ1-6, the full variable domain is DVKVTQSSRYLVKRTGEKVFLECVQDMDHENMFWYRQDPGLGLRLIYFSYDVKMKEKGDIPEGYSVSREKKERFSLILESASTNQTSMYLCASSLKRGWPLHFGNGTRLTVT.

The rearrangement uses TRBV7-9 and TRBJ2-1; 9 bases fit TRBD2. V trimming: 1 base; J trimming: 0 bases; junction bases outside the gene matches: 7. The CDR3 covers 18 residues. Per germline, CDR1 SEHNR and CDR2 FQNEAQ (reference sequence). CDR3 loop: CASSLGVGAGGSYNEQFF. CDR3 nucleotides: TGTGCCAGCAGCTTAGGGGTCGGAGCGGGGGGCTCCTACAATGAGCAGTTCTTC. Supplemented by reference TRBV7-9 and TRBJ2-1, the full variable domain reads DTGVSQNPRHKITKRGQNVTFRCDPISEHNRLYWYRQTLGQGPEFLTYFQNEAQLEKSRLLSDRFSAERPKGSFSTLEIQRTEQGDSAMYLCASSLGVGAGGSYNEQFFGPGTRLTVL.

About this clone: At one boundary the junction diverges from the germline segment, which might be a read error. V gene TRBV28 combines with J gene TRBJ2-7; possibly TRBD2 for D (5 bases). Germline V gene sequence: CDR1 MDHEN, CDR2 SYDVKM. The CDR3 has 16 amino acids. For the CDR3, the DNA is TGTGCCAGCAGTCTGTTATGGACTTCGCCTGTGCGCGAGCGGTACTTC. It is translated as CASSLLWTSPVRERYF.

This chain connects TRBV6-1 to TRBJ1-2; 7 bases line up with TRBD1. The germline CDR1 and CDR2 sequences are MNHNS and SASEGT. This CDR3 comprises 13 residues. V lost 6 bases, J lost 4 bases, and 5 bases stayed unmatched. This chain's CDR3 is CASSDRTGYGYTF. The CDR3 DNA reads as TGTGCCAGCAGCGACAGGACAGGCTATGGCTACACCTTC.

The rearrangement links TRBV20-1 to TRBJ2-1; D gene uncertain. CDR1 DFQATT and CDR2 SNEGSKA come from the germline V gene (reference sequence). The CDR3 is 11 amino acids. Trimming took off 8 bases at V and 1 base at J, with 6 bases between the two ends. The CDR3 is CSYRSYNEQFF. CDR3 DNA: TGCAGTTATCGGTCCTACAATGAGCAGTTCTTC.